This TCR beta chain was sequenced for a study of OX40 agonist ivuxolimab in advanced cancers. The sampling schedule covered blood at baseline, cycle 4 day 1, and cycle 7 day 1. The table came from immunoSEQ multiplex PCR; TCRdb's copy has only in-frame clones and leaves some out. The sample records 80,000 to 95,000 clones, roughly 89% being singletons. CDR1 and CDR2 (germline): LNHDA, SQIVND (reference sequence). V lost 5 bases, J lost 7 bases, and 6 bases lay in between. The CDR3 sequence is 11 residues long. This material consisted of CD4+ or CD8+ T cells sorted from blood, taken in a trial of the OX40 agonist ivuxolimab. The V gene is TRBV19, the J gene TRBJ2-1; no firm D call. The origin of this receptor is an adult with an advanced solid tumor such as melanoma, head and neck, liver or kidney cancer. This CDR3 is CASSRGNEQFF. The CDR3 bases are TGTGCCAGTAGTCGTGGTAATGAGCAGTTCTTC.